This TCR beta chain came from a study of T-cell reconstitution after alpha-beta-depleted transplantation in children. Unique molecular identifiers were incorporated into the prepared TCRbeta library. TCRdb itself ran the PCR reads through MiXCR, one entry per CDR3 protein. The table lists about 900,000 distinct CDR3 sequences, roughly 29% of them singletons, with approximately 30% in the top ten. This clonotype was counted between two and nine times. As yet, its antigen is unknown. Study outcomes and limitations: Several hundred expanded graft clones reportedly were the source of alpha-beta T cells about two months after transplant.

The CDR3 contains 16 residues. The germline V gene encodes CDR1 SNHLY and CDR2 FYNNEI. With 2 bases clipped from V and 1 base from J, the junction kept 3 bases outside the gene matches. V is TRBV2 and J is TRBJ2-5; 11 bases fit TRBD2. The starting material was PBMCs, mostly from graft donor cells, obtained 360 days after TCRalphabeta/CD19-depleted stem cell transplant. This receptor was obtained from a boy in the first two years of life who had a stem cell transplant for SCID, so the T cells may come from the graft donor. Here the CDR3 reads CASSETSGGIQETQYF. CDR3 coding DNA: TGTGCCAGCAGTGAAACTAGCGGGGGCATCCAAGAGACCCAGTACTTC.